These 26 T cell receptor beta chains came from one sample sequenced in a study of shared clonotypes between healthy human individuals. Sequenced by immunoSEQ multiplex PCR; TCRdb stores in-frame clones only, minus some. The table has about 980,000 clones, more than 75% seen once. Sequences were obtained from memory CD4+ T cells sorted from blood. The subset is: CD45RA-negative fraction. The receptors stem from a man aged 18-30 years in good health.

This chain joins TRBV28 and TRBJ2-5, with D perhaps TRBD1 (5 bases). Germline CDR1 is MDHEN and CDR2 is SYDVKM. The CDR3 length is 15 residues. V was pared by 2 bases and J by 7 bases, with 17 bases between. The chain's CDR3 is CASSLQGAGMGTQYF. The CDR3 DNA reads TGTGCCAGCAGTTTACAAGGGGCAGGGATGGGGACCCAGTACTTC.

The chain carries TRBV11-2 and TRBJ2-1; 14 bases match TRBD2. The CDR3 runs 15 residues. The trim removed 5 bases at V and 6 bases at J, leaving 3 bases unmatched. Germline assignment: CDR1 SGHAT and CDR2 FQNNGV. CDR3 amino acids: CASSPGLAGGNEQFF. CDR3 coding DNA: TGTGCCAGCAGCCCCGGACTAGCGGGGGGCAATGAGCAGTTCTTC.

This chain connects TRBV4-3 to TRBJ1-6; D possibly corresponds to TRBD1 (6 bases). This CDR3 has 15 residues. In germline, CDR1 is LGHNA, CDR2 YSLEER. V lost 0 bases to trimming and J lost 10 bases, with 13 bases between them. The CDR3 sequence: CASSQEGRGRSPLHF. Here the CDR3 DNA reads TGCGCCAGCAGCCAAGAGGGCAGGGGCAGATCACCCCTCCACTTT.

V gene TRBV5-1 combines with J gene TRBJ2-6; 7 bases are a match to TRBD1. This CDR3 has 17 amino acids. CDR1 and CDR2 (germline): SGHRS, YFSETQ. The ends lost 2 bases at V and 1 base at J; junction bases unmatched: 6. This chain's CDR3 is CASSFGQAQSGANVLTF. Written as DNA, the CDR3 is TGCGCCAGCAGCTTCGGACAGGCGCAATCTGGGGCCAACGTCCTGACTTTC.

This chain links TRBV30 with TRBJ1-6, with D possibly TRBD1 on 5 matching bases. Germline V gene data show CDR1 as GTSNPN and CDR2 as SVGIG (reference sequence). The ends were cut back, 5 bases at V and 7 bases at J, with 15 bases in the middle. The CDR3 extends over 14 amino acids. CDR3 sequence reads: CAWGTGTENSPLHF. CDR3 sequence (DNA): TGTGCCTGGGGGACCGGGACGGAGAATTCACCCCTCCACTTT. Based on the CDR3 plus reference TRBV30 and TRBJ1-6, the full variable domain is SQTIHQWPATLVQPVGSPLSLECTVEGTSNPNLYWYRQAAGRGLQLLFYSVGIGQISSEVPQNLSASRPQDRQFILSSKKLLLSDSGFYLCAWGTGTENSPLHFGNGTRLTVT.

This clone was seen more than once but under ten times. The chain couples TRBV11-2 to TRBJ1-1; perhaps TRBD1 as D (5 bases). Trimming took off 1 base at V and 5 bases at J, with 17 bases between the two ends. The length of the CDR3 is 16 residues. The V gene's germline CDR1 is SGHAT and CDR2 FQNNGV. In nucleotides, the CDR3 is TGTGCCAGCAGCTTAGGGTCCGAGGGGAAGCGGACTGAAGCTTTCTTT. Amino acid sequence: CASSLGSEGKRTEAFF.

The chain has TRBV21-1 and TRBJ2-3; no DNA check was done on the table's D call, TRBD2. TRBV21-1 is a pseudogene segment. This CDR3 has 16 amino acids. CDR3 nucleotide sequence: TGTGCCAGCAGCCCCATCTGTAGCGCTAGCACAGATACGCAGTATTTT. Amino acid sequence: CASSPICSASTDTQYF.

V is TRBV7-2 and J is TRBJ1-4, with unresolved D. CDR3 size: 13 residues. The V end was cut by 2 bases, the J end by 4 bases, with 5 bases between. Germline CDR1 reads SGHTA; CDR2 reads FQGNSA. As DNA, the CDR3 is TGTGCCAGCAGCTTATACAGTAATGAAAAACTGTTTTTT. Amino acids: CASSLYSNEKLFF.

This sequence joins TRBV28 and TRBJ1-3; D is perhaps TRBD1 (6 bases). The germline gives CDR1 MDHEN, CDR2 SYDVKM. Trimming removed 5 bases from V and 0 bases from J, with 14 bases in between. The CDR3 extends over 16 amino acids. The CDR3 sequence: CASSGTDRISGNTIYF. The CDR3 bases are TGTGCCAGCAGTGGGACTGACAGGATCTCTGGAAACACCATATATTTT.

As DNA, the CDR3 is TGTGCCAGCCACCAAAGGGGACAGGGCACTCAGCCCCAGCATTTT. This encodes CASHQRGQGTQPQHF. V gene TRBV6-1 combines with J gene TRBJ1-5; 9 bases match TRBD1. The germline gives CDR1 MNHNS, CDR2 SASEGT. The CDR3 has 15 amino acids. V shed 8 bases and J 6 bases; nucleotides not matched to a gene: 11.

This clone has only a few counts. V and J are TRBV30 and TRBJ1-6; D is unresolved. CDR1 and CDR2 from the germline V gene are GTSNPN and SVGIG (reference sequence). Trimming pared 7 bases from V and 4 bases from J, leaving 8 bases between. The CDR3 covers 12 residues. CDR3 coding DNA: TGTGCCTCTCGGACTTATAATTCACCCCTCCACTTT. Translated, it gives CASRTYNSPLHF. Full variable domain (remainder filled in from reference TRBV30 and TRBJ1-6): SQTIHQWPATLVQPVGSPLSLECTVEGTSNPNLYWYRQAAGRGLQLLFYSVGIGQISSEVPQNLSASRPQDRQFILSSKKLLLSDSGFYLCASRTYNSPLHFGNGTRLTVT.

The sample holds a few counts of this clone. The same CDR3 can be traced to other DNA sequences in this sample. This chain links TRBV4-2 with TRBJ2-7; 9 bases line up with TRBD1. Germline lookup yields CDR1 LGHNA and CDR2 YNFKEQ. The CDR3 length is 14 residues. The V and J ends lost 3 bases and 0 bases, in that order; junction bases with no gene match: 0. CDR3 nucleotide sequence: TGTGCCAGCAGCCAGGGACAGGGCTCCTACGAGCAGTACTTC. Its translation: CASSQGQGSYEQYF.

This clone was counted only a few times. This chain joins TRBV28 and TRBJ1-2; TRBD1 matches 9 bases. Germline V gene sequence: CDR1 MDHEN, CDR2 SYDVKM. The length of the CDR3 is 13 residues. The V segment lost 7 bases and the J segment 4 bases; nucleotides outside the gene matches: 4. The CDR3 loop is CASTSGQGYGYTF. Written as DNA, the CDR3 is TGTGCCAGCACCTCGGGACAGGGCTATGGCTACACCTTC.

The chain combines TRBV27 with TRBJ2-3, with a weak D call TRBD2 (5 bases). With 3 bases removed from V and 6 bases from J, the gap between germline ends came to 13 bases. The CDR3 has 14 amino acids. Germline V gene data show CDR1 as MNHEY and CDR2 as SMNVEV (reference sequence). CDR3 sequence (DNA): TGTGCCAGCAGTTTCGGGGTCCGCTCTGATACGCAGTATTTT. It encodes CASSFGVRSDTQYF.

The rearrangement uses TRBV7-2 and TRBJ1-2; 7 nucleotides align to TRBD1. V lost 4 bases, J lost 0 bases, and 8 bases stayed unmatched. The CDR3 has 16 amino acids. Germline CDR1 SGHTA, CDR2 FQGNSA. CDR3 sequence reads: CASSYSGGEANYGYTF. The CDR3 DNA sequence: TGTGCCAGCAGCTACTCAGGGGGGGAGGCTAACTATGGCTACACCTTC.

V is TRBV11-2 and J is TRBJ1-1; D gene ambiguous. Trimming took 2 bases from V and 8 from J, leaving 6 bases between them. Germline CDR1 SGHAT, CDR2 FQNNGV. This CDR3 is 11 amino acids long. CDR3 sequence: CASSLTVEAFF. The CDR3 DNA follows: TGTGCCAGCAGCTTAACCGTCGAAGCTTTCTTT.

This rearrangement joins TRBV11-2 to TRBJ1-4; weak D call: TRBD1 (6 bases). With 5 bases removed from V and 12 bases from J, the gap between germline ends came to 13 bases. This CDR3 has 12 residues. From germline, CDR1 is SGHAT and CDR2 FQNNGV. CDR3 residues: CASSPGAWELFF. The CDR3, as DNA: TGTGCCAGCAGCCCGGGGGCTTGGGAACTGTTTTTT.

The chain is built from TRBV14 and TRBJ1-4, with 8 bases aligning to TRBD1. The CDR3 spans 16 residues. The J segment lost 0 bases and the V segment lost 2 bases, leaving 2 bases of the junction unmatched. Germline V gene sequence: CDR1 SGHDN, CDR2 FVKESK. CDR3 in DNA: TGTGCCAGCAGCCAAACAGGGGGAGCAACTAATGAAAAACTGTTTTTT. Residues: CASSQTGGATNEKLFF.

This chain joins TRBV25-1 and TRBJ2-1, with 7 bases lining up with TRBD1. This CDR3 has 15 amino acids. V lost 2 bases and J lost 4; bases outside the gene matches: 5. Germline CDR1 reads MGHDK; CDR2 reads SYGVNS. The CDR3 region has the DNA TGTGCCAGCAGTGAAGGGACAGCTAAATACAATGAGCAGTTCTTC. Translation: CASSEGTAKYNEQFF. Full variable domain (rest looked up from reference TRBV25-1 and TRBJ2-1): EADIYQTPRYLVIGTGKKITLECSQTMGHDKMYWYQQDPGMELHLIHYSYGVNSTEKGDLSSESTVSRIRTEHFPLTLESARPSHTSQYLCASSEGTAKYNEQFFGPGTRLTVL.

This chain uses TRBV2 with TRBJ2-7, with 8 bases fitting TRBD2. Germline CDR1 is SNHLY and CDR2 is FYNNEI. V trimming: 4 bases; J trimming: 2 bases; junction bases outside the gene matches: 4. The CDR3 contains 14 residues. Written as DNA, the CDR3 is TGTGCCAGCAGTGCAGTAGCGGGGACCTACGAGCAGTACTTC. Residues: CASSAVAGTYEQYF.

A remark on this clone: The sample contains more than one DNA sequence encoding this CDR3. The chain links TRBV5-6 to TRBJ1-1, with D uncertain. With 0 bases removed from V and 1 base from J, the gap between germline ends came to 7 bases. The CDR3 loop spans 14 amino acids. Germline V gives CDR1 SGHDT, CDR2 YYEEEE. The CDR3 here is CASSLAGRNTEAFF. DNA of the CDR3: TGTGCCAGCAGCTTGGCCGGTAGGAACACTGAAGCTTTCTTT. Full variable domain (outside the CDR3, taken from reference TRBV5-6 and TRBJ1-1): DAGVTQSPTHLIKTRGQQVTLRCSPKSGHDTVSWYQQALGQGPQFIFQYYEEEERQRGNFPDRFSGHQFPNYSSELNVNALLLGDSALYLCASSLAGRNTEAFFGQGTRLTVV.

The chain links TRBV6-6 to TRBJ2-3; D is ambiguous. Germline CDR1 reads MNHNY; CDR2 reads SVGAGI (reference sequence). The V end was cut by 10 bases, the J end by 0 bases, with 17 bases between. The CDR3 is 15 amino acids. The DNA for the CDR3 is TGTGCCACCCAAAGTGGCGGTACTAGCACAGATACGCAGTATTTT. Its protein is CATQSGGTSTDTQYF.

The rearrangement links TRBV5-1 to TRBJ2-3; perhaps TRBD1 as D (5 bases). Germline CDR1 SGHRS, CDR2 YFSETQ. V was clipped by 4 bases and J by 5 bases, with 17 bases between them. This CDR3 is built from 15 residues. CDR3 amino acids: CASSKPLGQGDTQYF. The DNA for the CDR3 is TGCGCCAGCAGCAAACCTTTGGGCCAGGGAGATACGCAGTATTTT.

In its sample, this clone was seen once. This chain joins TRBV27 and TRBJ2-6; D is undetermined. Deletions cut 0 bases from V and 0 bases from J, with 6 bases between. This CDR3 spans 16 amino acids. Germline CDR1 and CDR2: MNHEY and SMNVEV (reference sequence). The CDR3 here is CASSLSPASGANVLTF. CDR3 nucleotide sequence: TGTGCCAGCAGTTTATCGCCAGCCTCTGGGGCCAACGTCCTGACTTTC.

The V call is TRBV19, the J call TRBJ1-3; D possibly corresponds to TRBD1 (5 bases). V was pared by 7 bases and J by 1 base, with 14 bases between. Per germline, CDR1 LNHDA and CDR2 SQIVND (reference sequence). This CDR3 comprises 15 residues. CDR3 sequence (DNA): TGTGCCAGTACCAAGCCAGGGTTTTCTGGAAACACCATATATTTT. Its protein is CASTKPGFSGNTIYF.

The chain links TRBV7-2 to TRBJ2-1; D not certain. The length of the CDR3 is 12 residues. Per the germline V gene, CDR1 is SGHTA and CDR2 is FQGNSA. Trimming took off 1 base at V and 9 bases at J, with 7 bases between the two ends. CDR3 in amino acids: CASSLGGREQFF. The CDR3 DNA is TGTGCCAGCAGCTTAGGGGGTCGTGAGCAGTTCTTC.